Only a few counts were recorded for the clone carrying this T cell receptor beta chain. Its cognate antigen is unknown. The length of the CDR3 is 16 residues. Deletions cut 6 bases from V and 5 bases from J, with 19 bases between. The germline gives CDR1 KGHSH, CDR2 LQKENI. The data stem from a study of T cells after yellow fever vaccination. Study conclusions and caveats: There was a small share of clonotypes that showed up in both the CD4 and CD8 compartments.

TCRdb analysed the 5' RACE reads with MiXCR anew, one entry per CDR3 protein. The data show a few hundred thousand distinct CDR3 sequences, roughly 4% seen once. The chain recombines TRBV18 with TRBJ2-2; D gene unclear. The clonotype comes from a man younger than 35 who received the YFV17D yellow fever vaccine. Sequenced material: PBMCs, taken on the day of the yellow fever booster vaccination. The CDR3 DNA follows: TGTGCCAGCTCCCGAATGAAGTTTCCGGAGACCGGGGAGCTGTTTTTT. Translation gives CASSRMKFPETGELFF.